These 30 T cell receptor beta chains were sequenced from one sample in a study of cytomegalovirus exposure and HLA in healthy donors. The primer mix had 60 Vbeta and 13 Jbeta primers. The method was immunoSEQ multiplex PCR; TCRdb's version includes in-frame clones alone and lacks a portion of them. The sample has about 120,000 clones; 75% to 85% are singletons. Sequences were obtained from PBMCs. The receptor source for this set is a young man in good health and CMV-seropositive.

CDR3 sequence reads: CASSLHYPEGQGDSKGNTIYF. The CDR3 bases are TGTGCCAGCAGTTTACATTACCCGGAAGGTCAGGGGGACTCGAAAGGAAACACCATATATTTT. This chain joins TRBV28 and TRBJ1-3, with TRBD1 matching over 7 bases. Germline CDR1 is MDHEN and CDR2 is SYDVKM. Germline trimming cut 2 bases from V and 4 bases from J; bases unmatched to any gene: 23. The CDR3 contains 21 residues.

The chain employs TRBV7-2 and TRBJ2-7; 9 bases align to TRBD1. Germline-derived CDR1 and CDR2 are SGHTA and FQGNSA. CDR3 length: 14 residues. With V trimmed by 5 bases and J by 5 bases, 7 bases remained unmatched. The CDR3 is CASSPGQGWDEQYF. CDR3 sequence (DNA): TGTGCCAGCAGCCCGGGACAGGGTTGGGACGAGCAGTACTTC.

The J gene is TRBJ2-1, the V gene TRBV4-2, with a possible D match to TRBD2 (5 bases). Germline lookup yields CDR1 LGHNA and CDR2 YNFKEQ. V lost 4 bases and J 3 bases, leaving 13 bases between the germline ends. This CDR3 comprises 15 residues. The CDR3 reads CASSPDSTFYNEQFF. In nucleotides, the CDR3 is TGTGCCAGCAGCCCGGACTCAACCTTCTACAATGAGCAGTTCTTC.

Details on this clone: At one of its ends the junction is not consistent with the germline gene, which may arise from a read error. The chain is built from TRBV7-9 and TRBJ1-2, with 9 bases lining up with TRBD1. CDR3 size: 18 residues. From germline, CDR1 is SEHNR and CDR2 FQNEAQ (reference sequence). CDR3 DNA: TGTTCCAGCAGTCAAGAGGGACAGGGACTTGATACGTACTATGGCTACACCTTC. Its translation is CSSSQEGQGLDTYYGYTF.

This rearrangement joins TRBV6-1 to TRBJ2-1; D not certain. The V end lost 4 bases, the J end lost 3 bases, and 19 bases lay between the germline ends. The CDR3 sequence is 17 residues long. The germline gives CDR1 MNHNS, CDR2 SASEGT. In DNA, the CDR3 is TGTGCCAGCAGTGTGAGTGGATTTTACTCGGGCTACAATGAGCAGTTCTTC. This encodes CASSVSGFYSGYNEQFF.

This clone was seen once. The rearrangement links TRBV5-1 to TRBJ1-1, with 9 nucleotides matching TRBD1. Trimming took 1 base from V and 0 from J; bases not matched to a gene: 4. The CDR3 consists of 16 residues. Per the germline V gene, CDR1 is SGHRS and CDR2 is YFSETQ. Written as DNA, the CDR3 is TGCGCCAGCAGCTTGATTAACAGGGGGCTGAACACTGAAGCTTTCTTT. It translates to CASSLINRGLNTEAFF.

This chain uses TRBV7-9 with TRBJ2-7; 9 bases align to TRBD2. The CDR3 totals 15 residues. V gave up 4 bases and J gave up 1 base; unmatched junction bases: 5. Germline V gives CDR1 SEHNR, CDR2 FQNEAQ (reference sequence). CDR3 DNA sequence: TGTGCCAGCAGCTCCTCGGGACTAGCTTCCTACGAGCAGTACTTC. Amino acid sequence: CASSSSGLASYEQYF. Supplemented by reference TRBV7-9 and TRBJ2-7, the full variable domain reads DTGVSQNPRHKITKRGQNVTFRCDPISEHNRLYWYRQTLGQGPEFLTYFQNEAQLEKSRLLSDRFSAERPKGSFSTLEIQRTEQGDSAMYLCASSSSGLASYEQYFGPGTRLTVT.

The chain couples TRBV28 to TRBJ1-5; 7 positions match TRBD1. This CDR3 has 15 residues. Germline V lookup: CDR1 MDHEN, CDR2 SYDVKM. With V trimmed by 5 bases and J by 3 bases, 7 bases remained unmatched. CDR3 sequence: CASSLAGQFNQPQHF. The DNA of the CDR3 is TGTGCCAGCAGTCTAGCGGGACAGTTCAATCAGCCCCAGCATTTT.

The gene calls are TRBV7-2 and TRBJ2-5, with 9 bases matching TRBD1. Gene TRBJ2-7 matches the end of the DNA better, so the J call may be wrong. This CDR3 region has 14 residues. Per the germline V gene, CDR1 is SGHTA and CDR2 is FQGNSA. This CDR3 is CASSPRTGAHEQYF. CDR3 coding DNA: TGTGCCAGCAGCCCTCGGACAGGGGCCCACGAGCAGTACTTC.

The rearrangement joins TRBV6-4 to TRBJ2-3; D gene ambiguous. CDR3 length equals 13 residues. From germline, CDR1 is MRHNA and CDR2 SNTAGT. Trimming stripped 4 bases from V and 3 bases from J, with 8 bases between. The CDR3 here is CASSGVPTDTQYF. Written as DNA, the CDR3 is TGTGCCAGCAGTGGAGTTCCGACAGATACGCAGTATTTT.

The chain recombines TRBV7-9 with TRBJ1-2, with D uncertain. The CDR3 covers 13 residues. V gave up 1 base and J gave up 4 bases, with 7 bases separating them. The germline CDR1 and CDR2 sequences are SEHNR and FQNEAQ (reference sequence). Here the CDR3 reads CASSLGAPYGYTF. Here the CDR3 DNA reads TGTGCCAGCAGCTTAGGAGCACCCTATGGCTACACCTTC.

This clone has more than one count but fewer than ten. The chain couples TRBV9 to TRBJ2-1, with D possibly TRBD1 on 5 matching bases. The length of the CDR3 is 15 residues. The V gene lost 3 bases and the J gene lost 4 bases, with 14 bases spanning the gap. The germline V gene encodes CDR1 SGDLS and CDR2 YYNGEE. DNA for the CDR3: TGTGCCAGCAGCGCTCAGGGATTGGGATACAATGAGCAGTTCTTC. This sequence encodes CASSAQGLGYNEQFF.

The DNA of the CDR3 is TGTGCCAGCAGCTTAGGAAAAGGACTCAACTATGGCTACACCTTC. Encoded protein: CASSLGKGLNYGYTF. V is TRBV7-9 and J is TRBJ1-2; D gene ambiguous. Trimming stripped 1 base from V and 2 bases from J, with 11 bases between. The CDR3 runs 15 residues. Germline lookup yields CDR1 SEHNR and CDR2 FQNEAQ (reference sequence).

The chain carries TRBV29-1 and TRBJ2-3; 8 bases agree with TRBD1. Germline V gene data show CDR1 as SQVTM and CDR2 as ANQGSEA. The trim removed 5 bases at V and 2 bases at J, leaving 9 bases unmatched. The CDR3 has 15 residues. The CDR3 DNA reads TGCAGCGTTAAAGGGACAGGTGGATTCACAGATACGCAGTATTTT. Protein: CSVKGTGGFTDTQYF.

The rearrangement uses TRBV19 and TRBJ2-7; no definite D call. The CDR3 loop spans 14 amino acids. V was pared by 9 bases and J by 0 bases, with 15 bases between. The germline V gene encodes CDR1 LNHDA and CDR2 SQIVND (reference sequence). The CDR3, as DNA: TGTGCCAGGGGCGACGGCTGGTTCTCCTACGAGCAGTACTTC. Protein: CARGDGWFSYEQYF.

The J gene is TRBJ1-1, the V gene TRBV4-2; D remains ambiguous. Trimming stripped 4 bases from V and 4 bases from J, with 13 bases between. The CDR3 consists of 14 residues. The V gene's germline CDR1 is LGHNA and CDR2 YNFKEQ. CDR3: CASSPSVGVTEAFF. Here the CDR3 DNA reads TGTGCCAGCAGCCCTTCAGTCGGGGTCACTGAAGCTTTCTTT.

V gene TRBV4-1 combines with J gene TRBJ2-1; the match to TRBD2 covers 12 bases. The germline V gene has CDR1 MGHRA and CDR2 YSYEKL. Trimming removed 0 bases from V and 14 bases from J; junction bases left unmatched: 2. The CDR3 consists of 13 residues. CDR3 in amino acids: CASSQEGLAGEFF. CDR3 DNA: TGCGCCAGCAGCCAAGAGGGACTAGCGGGCGAGTTCTTC.

The rearrangement links TRBV18 to TRBJ2-5; TRBD2 matches at 13 bases. TRBJ2-7 matches the DNA end more closely, so the J call is doubtful. Germline V gives CDR1 KGHSH, CDR2 LQKENI. The CDR3 runs to 16 residues. The CDR3 coding sequence is TGTGCCAGCTCACTCCTCGGGACTAGCGGGGACTACGAGCAGTACTTC. Protein: CASSLLGTSGDYEQYF.

The chain employs TRBV5-1 and TRBJ2-2; possibly TRBD1 for D (5 bases). Trimming took 0 bases from V and 2 from J, leaving 8 bases between them. Germline V gene data show CDR1 as SGHRS and CDR2 as YFSETQ. This CDR3 comprises 15 residues. Written as DNA, the CDR3 is TGCGCCAGCAGCTTGGACTGGGGCAACACCGGGGAGCTGTTTTTT. It is translated as CASSLDWGNTGELFF.

The count of this clone is one. Other DNA sequences within the sample encode an identical CDR3. The rearrangement joins TRBV5-6 to TRBJ2-2, with 7 positions matching TRBD1. This CDR3 is 13 amino acids long. Germline V lookup: CDR1 SGHDT, CDR2 YYEEEE. V dropped 3 bases and J dropped 8; count of bases not matched to a gene: 4. CDR3 sequence reads: CASSWDRAGELFF. CDR3 in DNA: TGTGCCAGCAGCTGGGACAGAGCGGGGGAGCTGTTTTTT. Based on the CDR3 plus reference TRBV5-6 and TRBJ2-2, the full variable domain is DAGVTQSPTHLIKTRGQQVTLRCSPKSGHDTVSWYQQALGQGPQFIFQYYEEEERQRGNFPDRFSGHQFPNYSSELNVNALLLGDSALYLCASSWDRAGELFFGEGSRLTVL.

V is TRBV28 and J is TRBJ2-7; 7 bases match TRBD1. The CDR3 runs 17 residues. Germline values: CDR1 MDHEN, CDR2 SYDVKM. J gave up 2 bases and V 6 bases, and 16 bases lay outside the gene matches. The CDR3 DNA reads as TGTGCCAGCAGGGTTGATCATACAGGGGTCATAACCTACGAGCAGTACTTC. Translating gives CASRVDHTGVITYEQYF.

The gene calls are TRBV27 and TRBJ2-7, with TRBD2 as a possible D gene (6 bases). The CDR3 loop spans 16 amino acids. Germline CDR1 MNHEY, CDR2 SMNVEV (reference sequence). V dropped 2 bases and J dropped 2 bases, with 16 bases sitting between them. The CDR3 sequence is CASSLGAGTYPYEQYF. In DNA form, the CDR3 reads TGTGCCAGCAGTTTAGGGGCTGGGACTTATCCCTACGAGCAGTACTTC.

The rearrangement links TRBV11-1 to TRBJ2-3, with D maybe TRBD2 (6 bases). Germline V gene sequence: CDR1 SGHAT, CDR2 FQDESV (reference sequence). The CDR3 has 14 amino acids. V was shortened by 8 bases and J by 6 bases, with 18 bases between the two germline ends. The CDR3 sequence: CASGSTRSGDTQYF. In DNA form, the CDR3 reads TGTGCCAGCGGATCGACTAGGAGCGGTGATACGCAGTATTTT.

The CDR3: CASSEAGTSFNYGYTF. CDR3 bases: TGTGCCAGCAGTGAAGCCGGGACATCTTTCAACTATGGCTACACCTTC. The rearrangement uses TRBV2 and TRBJ1-2; D is possibly TRBD1 (6 bases). This CDR3 is built from 16 residues. The germline V gene encodes CDR1 SNHLY and CDR2 FYNNEI. V gave up 0 bases and J gave up 2 bases, with 13 bases separating them.

V and J are TRBV27 and TRBJ2-7; a possible D gene is TRBD2 (6 bases). Germline-derived CDR1 and CDR2 are MNHEY and SMNVEV (reference sequence). Trimming took 1 base from V and 13 from J, leaving 14 bases between them. The CDR3 loop spans 12 amino acids. The CDR3 DNA reads TGTGCCAGCAGTTTATTCGGGGAGGTCTATTACTTC. The encoded protein is CASSLFGEVYYF.

J is TRBJ1-1 and V is TRBV18; D gene ambiguous. The CDR3 contains 13 residues. Trimming left V 3 bases short and J 6 bases short, with 11 bases between. Germline V gene lookup returns CDR1 KGHSH and CDR2 LQKENI. DNA for the CDR3: TGTGCCAGCTCACCTAACGGAGTTTCTGAAGCTTTCTTT. Translating it yields CASSPNGVSEAFF.

This clone was observed a handful of times. A read error may account for a junction end that differs from germline. The V gene is TRBV7-9, the J gene TRBJ2-2; TRBD1 might be the D (5 bases). This CDR3 spans 16 amino acids. The germline V gene encodes CDR1 SEHNR and CDR2 FQNEAQ (reference sequence). The CDR3 DNA sequence: TGTTCCAGCAGTCCAACCGTGTGGGGCGAAACCGGGGAGCTGTTTTTT. This sequence encodes CSSSPTVWGETGELFF.

This sequence joins TRBV4-1 and TRBJ2-7, with a weak D call TRBD1 (5 bases). CDR1 and CDR2 (germline): MGHRA, YSYEKL. The CDR3 consists of 16 residues. Trimming shortened V by 3 bases and J by 0 bases, and 15 bases separated the two germline ends. CDR3 nucleotides: TGCGCCAGCAGCCAGCCTGGGGCGGAGAGCTCCTACGAGCAGTACTTC. It is translated as CASSQPGAESSYEQYF.

The V gene is TRBV9, the J gene TRBJ1-4; a weak D match, TRBD1 (5 bases). This CDR3 is 17 amino acids long. Per the germline V gene, CDR1 is SGDLS and CDR2 is YYNGEE. V was shortened by 3 bases and J by 5 bases, with 20 bases between the two germline ends. The CDR3, as DNA: TGTGCCAGCAGCGCCGGGAGGGGCGGTTGGCTGAATGAAAAACTGTTTTTT. As protein: CASSAGRGGWLNEKLFF.

The rearrangement links TRBV19 to TRBJ2-7; TRBD1 matches 9 bases. In germline, CDR1 is LNHDA, CDR2 SQIVND (reference sequence). The CDR3 contains 15 residues. V lost 4 bases, J lost 4 bases, and 8 bases stayed unmatched. As DNA, the CDR3 is TGTGCCAGTAGTAGACGGACAGGGGACGCATACGAGCAGTACTTC. The encoded protein is CASSRRTGDAYEQYF.